The 22 T cell receptor beta chains below come from one sample, sequenced in a study of T cell responses to AZD1222 COVID-19 vaccine (TCRdb year 2021). Receptor amplification or capture employed the immunoSEQ multiplex PCR assay. TCRdb obtained this table from immuneACCESS and retained in-frame rearrangements with V and J assigned. These tables miss some clones; where compared with another copy, unresolved V genes account for less than half of the shortfall, and the remainder is unexplained. Across this sample there are fewer than 100,000 clones, with roughly 84% seen only once. The ten largest clones add up to over 12% of the sample. This specimen's time point label, interpreted: about 28 days (+/-7) after the second vaccine dose. Sequencing used peripheral blood, obtained 28 days after the second AZD1222 dose. These receptors were collected from an adult who received the AZD1222 COVID-19 vaccine.

J is TRBJ2-2 and V is TRBV7-3; D unresolved. In germline, CDR1 is SGHTA, CDR2 FQGTGA. Trimming cost V 3 bases and J 4 bases, with 18 bases left between them. The CDR3 is 17 amino acids. CDR3 amino acids: CASSFTTRPSGTGELFF. In DNA, the CDR3 is TGTGCCAGCAGCTTCACGACACGCCCTTCGGGCACCGGGGAGCTGTTTTTT.

This clone was observed a handful of times. The CDR3 region has the DNA TGTGCCAGCAGACAAGACCAGGGGGCGAACTATGGCTACACCTTC. Encoded protein: CASRQDQGANYGYTF. The V gene is TRBV7-3, the J gene TRBJ1-2; TRBD1 aligns across 8 bases. The trim removed 6 bases at V and 2 bases at J, leaving 8 bases unmatched. Looked up from germline, CDR1 is SGHTA and CDR2 is FQGTGA. This CDR3 contains 15 residues.

V usage is TRBV10-3 and J usage is TRBJ1-2; the match to TRBD1 covers 9 bases. V dropped 2 bases and J dropped 7; count of bases not matched to a gene: 8. The CDR3 extends over 15 amino acids. The germline gives CDR1 ENHRY, CDR2 SYGVKD. CDR3 amino acids: CAISELDRGPGGYTF. The CDR3 nucleotides are TGTGCCATCAGTGAGCTGGACAGGGGACCGGGTGGCTACACCTTC.

The V and J genes are TRBV6-6 and TRBJ1-3, with 11 bases that match TRBD1. The CDR3 consists of 16 residues. Looked up from germline, CDR1 is MNHNY and CDR2 is SVGAGI (reference sequence). V lost 4 bases to trimming and J lost 3 bases; unmatched junction nucleotides: 5. The CDR3 coding sequence is TGTGCCAGCAGTTCAGGACAGGGGGCACGTGGAAACACCATATATTTT. It translates to CASSSGQGARGNTIYF.

The V gene is TRBV3-1 (or the pseudogene TRBV3-2), the J gene TRBJ1-5, with 8 bases lining up with TRBD1. V was clipped by 3 bases and J by 4 bases; unmatched bases: 2. This CDR3 spans 14 amino acids. CDR1 and CDR2 (germline): LGHDT, YNNKEL (reference sequence). The CDR3 reads CASSHGQGNQPQHF. In DNA, the CDR3 is TGTGCCAGCAGCCACGGACAGGGTAATCAGCCCCAGCATTTT.

V gene TRBV18 combines with J gene TRBJ1-1, with 7 bases matching TRBD1. The CDR3 has 13 amino acids. With 4 bases clipped from V and 1 base from J, the junction kept 0 bases outside the gene matches. Looked up from germline, CDR1 is KGHSH and CDR2 is LQKENI. CDR3 bases: TGTGCCAGCTCACGGGACAGGAACACTGAAGCTTTCTTT. It encodes CASSRDRNTEAFF.

The chain uses TRBV6-5 and TRBJ2-1; 8 nucleotides align to TRBD2. This CDR3 region has 15 residues. V was pared by 6 bases and J by 10 bases, with 14 bases of the junction left unmatched. The germline gives CDR1 MNHEY, CDR2 SVGAGI. CDR3 nucleotide sequence: TGTGCCAGCAGGACGGGACTAGTGTTTCTAGGGGAGCAGTTCTTC. This encodes CASRTGLVFLGEQFF.

As regards this clone: Other nucleotide sequences from this sample produce the same CDR3. The chain couples TRBV12-3 or TRBV12-4 to TRBJ2-7; D remains ambiguous. The CDR3 length is 13 residues. With 3 bases removed from V and 1 base from J, the gap between germline ends came to 7 bases. Written as DNA, the CDR3 is TGTGCCAGCAGTTTTAGGAGTTCCTACGAGCAGTACTTC. Its protein is CASSFRSSYEQYF.

The table lists this clone with a count of one. The V call is TRBV20-1, the J call TRBJ2-5; unclear D gene. CDR3 size: 11 residues. V was trimmed by 5 bases and J by 5 bases, leaving 9 bases between them. Germline V gene lookup returns CDR1 DFQATT and CDR2 SNEGSKA (reference sequence). DNA of the CDR3: TGCAGTGCTCTTGATCTGGAGACCCAGTACTTC. Translated, it gives CSALDLETQYF.

The chain combines TRBV5-1 with TRBJ2-3; no clear D gene. Trimming removed 4 bases from V and 5 bases from J, with 26 bases in between. In germline, CDR1 is SGHRS, CDR2 YFSETQ. CDR3 length equals 18 residues. The CDR3 region has the DNA TGCGCCAGCAGCCTCATACTCCTTCGTCAAGGCTTCGGAGATACGCAGTATTTT. Translating gives CASSLILLRQGFGDTQYF.

The chain combines TRBV5-1 with TRBJ1-4, with D uncertain. Trimming cost V 5 bases and J 4 bases, with 9 bases left between them. The CDR3 spans 13 residues. Germline V gives CDR1 SGHRS, CDR2 YFSETQ. The CDR3 region is CASRADFNEKLFF. CDR3 sequence (DNA): TGCGCCAGCAGGGCAGACTTTAATGAAAAACTGTTTTTT.

The chain employs TRBV2 and TRBJ1-5; tentatively, D is TRBD1 (6 bases). This CDR3 comprises 15 residues. CDR1 and CDR2 (germline): SNHLY, FYNNEI. The V and J ends lost 6 bases and 5 bases respectively, with 17 bases between them. The CDR3 loop is CASRGPGAFHQPQHF. CDR3 DNA sequence: TGTGCCAGCAGGGGCCCGGGGGCGTTCCATCAGCCCCAGCATTTT. Looking up the rest from reference TRBV2 and TRBJ1-5 gives the full variable domain: EPEVTQTPSHQVTQMGQEVILRCVPISNHLYFYWYRQILGQKVEFLVSFYNNEISEKSEIFDDQFSVERPDGSNFTLKIRSTKLEDSAMYFCASRGPGAFHQPQHFGDGTRLSIL.

The chain links TRBV3-1 (or the pseudogene TRBV3-2) to TRBJ2-1; D perhaps matches TRBD2 (6 bases). This CDR3 has 15 amino acids. Trimming stripped 4 bases from V and 2 bases from J, with 12 bases between. Germline V gene data show CDR1 as LGHDT and CDR2 as YNNKEL (reference sequence). DNA of the CDR3: TGTGCCAGCAGCCGCGGGATAGAAACCTACAATGAGCAGTTCTTC. Translated, it gives CASSRGIETYNEQFF.

The V and J genes are TRBV6-6 and TRBJ2-7; D uncertain. This CDR3 comprises 14 residues. The germline V gene encodes CDR1 MNHNY and CDR2 SVGAGI (reference sequence). Trimming pared 0 bases from V and 3 bases from J, leaving 9 bases between. The CDR3 reads CASSYSRVYYEQYF. CDR3 DNA: TGTGCCAGCAGTTACTCCCGAGTTTACTACGAGCAGTACTTC.

The gene calls are TRBV5-1 and TRBJ1-6, with D perhaps TRBD1 (5 bases). Trimming cost V 0 bases and J 7 bases, with 8 bases left between them. The CDR3 has 14 residues. Looked up from germline, CDR1 is SGHRS and CDR2 is YFSETQ. The CDR3 reads CASSLETGNSPLHF. Written as DNA, the CDR3 is TGCGCCAGCAGCTTGGAAACAGGCAATTCACCCCTCCACTTT.

This sequence joins TRBV11-1 and TRBJ2-5; possibly TRBD1 for D (6 bases). The V and J ends lost 2 bases and 4 bases respectively, with 17 bases between them. The germline V gene has CDR1 SGHAT and CDR2 FQDESV (reference sequence). The CDR3 totals 16 residues. Here the CDR3 DNA reads TGTGCCAGCAGCTTAAGTACAGGGTGGGCGGGAGAGACCCAGTACTTC. Protein sequence: CASSLSTGWAGETQYF.

This chain connects TRBV7-2 to TRBJ1-2; TRBD1 is a possible D gene (5 bases). CDR1 and CDR2 (germline): SGHTA, FQGNSA. The CDR3 sequence is 11 residues long. V lost 8 bases and J lost 3, with 7 bases in between. The CDR3 DNA is TGTGCCAGCCGCAGGGACTATGGCTACACCTTC. Translating it yields CASRRDYGYTF.

The chain combines TRBV6-5 with TRBJ1-1; D call uncertain. The germline V and J ends were trimmed by 2 bases and 4 bases, with 14 bases remaining between them. This CDR3 comprises 15 residues. The germline V gene has CDR1 MNHEY and CDR2 SVGAGI. The CDR3 loop reads CASSYGLGGGTEAFF. The CDR3 DNA reads TGTGCCAGCAGTTACGGGTTGGGAGGAGGCACTGAAGCTTTCTTT.

The chain employs TRBV19 and TRBJ2-3; D remains unclear. With 5 bases removed from V and 1 base from J, the gap between germline ends came to 10 bases. From germline, CDR1 is LNHDA and CDR2 SQIVND (reference sequence). This CDR3 has 14 residues. The CDR3 loop reads CASSAAPGTDTQYF. CDR3 DNA sequence: TGTGCCAGTAGTGCAGCCCCAGGCACAGATACGCAGTATTTT.

The V and J genes are TRBV19 and TRBJ1-5; D perhaps matches TRBD1 (5 bases). CDR3 length equals 15 residues. Germline V gives CDR1 LNHDA, CDR2 SQIVND (reference sequence). Trimming stripped 3 bases from V and 3 bases from J, with 12 bases between. CDR3 sequence (DNA): TGTGCCAGTAGTATGGGGCAGACCAACAATCAGCCCCAGCATTTT. Translating it yields CASSMGQTNNQPQHF.

The rearrangement joins TRBV7-9 to TRBJ1-6; possibly TRBD1 for D (6 bases). Germline loops: CDR1 SEHNR, CDR2 FQNEAQ (reference sequence). The V end lost 5 bases, the J end lost 6 bases, and 14 bases lay between the germline ends. This CDR3 has 15 amino acids. The CDR3 bases are TGTGCCAGCAGCCCGACCGGAGGGGGTAATTCACCCCTCCACTTT. This gives the protein CASSPTGGGNSPLHF.

The chain recombines TRBV11-3 with TRBJ1-2, with 8 bases matching TRBD1. After removal of 5 bases from V and 3 bases from J, the junction contained 2 bases not matched to a gene. Looked up from germline, CDR1 is SGHNT and CDR2 is YENEEA. The CDR3 consists of 13 residues. CDR3 DNA: TGTGCCAGCAGCGCGGACAGGGACTATGGCTACACCTTC. Encoded protein: CASSADRDYGYTF.